The present T cell receptor beta chain was sequenced within a study of control samples from healthy donors and cancer patients. Profiling relied on immunoSEQ multiplex PCR, and the TCRdb table lists in-frame clones only, not all of them. The table lists 100,000 or so clones, around 86% of them singletons. V lost 4 bases and J lost 8, with 22 bases in between. The CDR3 is 16 residues long. Per germline, CDR1 SGHNT and CDR2 YYREEE (reference sequence). This clone was detected only once. The clonotype comes from a woman aged 45 to 65 in good health. Sequencing was carried out using blood. The chain employs TRBV5-4 and TRBJ2-1, with D possibly called TRBD1 or TRBD2 (6 bases each). The CDR3 is CASSVGRGASIDEQFF. The CDR3 DNA follows: TGTGCCAGCAGCGTCGGTAGGGGGGCCTCAATCGATGAGCAGTTCTTC. Filled out from reference TRBV5-4 and TRBJ2-1, the complete variable domain reads ETGVTQSPTHLIKTRGQQVTLRCSSQSGHNTVSWYQQALGQGPQFIFQYYREEENGRGNFPPRFSGLQFPNYSSELNVNALELDDSALYLCASSVGRGASIDEQFFGPGTRLTVL.